This paragraph covers one TCR beta chain sequence. Its cognate antigen is unknown. This specimen belongs to a study of neoadjuvant nivolumab and ipilimumab in lung cancer. Study-level information: Nivolumab 3 mg/kg was given days 1, 15 and 29, plus ipilimumab 1 mg/kg day 1 in combination.

V lost 8 bases to trimming and J lost 3 bases, with 13 bases between them. Germline CDR1 is MDHEN and CDR2 is SYDVKM. The CDR3 totals 14 residues. TCRdb's table, derived via immunoSEQ multiplex PCR, lists solely in-frame clones and lacks some. The sample has over 25,000 clones; under 95% are singletons. The study, taken as a whole, reports: Resected-tumor TCR richness correlated positively with pretherapy blood richness. Only a single major-pathologic-response sample was available for clonality analysis.

Sequenced material: peripheral blood, taken after neoadjuvant nivolumab, alone or with ipilimumab, at or shortly before surgery. The receptor was derived from an adult with non-small cell lung cancer. J is TRBJ1-4 and V is TRBV28; D gene unclear. The CDR3 loop reads CASAPGGPNEKLFF. Here the CDR3 DNA reads TGTGCCAGCGCCCCTGGAGGCCCTAATGAAAAACTGTTTTTT.